This T cell receptor (beta chain) was obtained from a study of blood T cell repertoires in COVID-19. The method was immunoSEQ multiplex PCR; TCRdb's version includes in-frame clones alone and lacks a portion of them. The data contain 200,000 to 250,000 clones, approximately 89% of them singletons. Trimming left V 4 bases short and J 3 bases short, with 13 bases between. The germline CDR1 and CDR2 sequences are SGDLS and YYNGEE. This CDR3 spans 14 amino acids. Seattle enrolled patients during active infection and tracked them longitudinally. Sequences were obtained from peripheral blood. This receptor was identified in a woman aged 25-40 years with COVID-19, enrolled during active disease. V gene TRBV9 combines with J gene TRBJ1-2; unclear D gene. The CDR3 nucleotides are TGTGCCAGCAGCTCGCACATCGGAGACTATGGCTACACCTTC. This translates into CASSSHIGDYGYTF. The full variable domain, rest sourced from reference TRBV9 and TRBJ1-2, is DSGVTQTPKHLITATGQRVTLRCSPRSGDLSVYWYQQSLDQGLQFLIQYYNGEERAKGNILERFSAQQFPDLHSELNLSSLELGDSALYFCASSSHIGDYGYTFGSGTRLTVV.